Listed below are T cell receptor beta chains from one sample, sequenced in a study of blood T cell repertoires in COVID-19. Using immunoSEQ multiplex PCR, the repertoire was profiled, and TCRdb retains in-frame clones only, with some absent. The sample consists of about 120,000 clones, more than 80% of them appearing once. The sequenced material came from peripheral blood. These receptors came from a man between 65 and 85 years old with active or convalescent COVID-19. The CDR3 runs from the conserved cysteine through the conserved F or W. D genes are given only for firm matches. Rows may omit the clone size; those that give it use once, few, many or a size class.

NA,TRBJ2-2,TRBD2,TRBV18,TGTGCCAGCTCACCAGCTAGCGGGTGGAACACCGGGGAGCTGTTTTTT,CASSPASGWNTGELFF
NA,TRBJ2-7,TRBD2,TRBV28,TGTGCCAGCACGACGGGAGGGCCCAACGAGCAGTACTTC,CASTTGGPNEQYF
NA,TRBJ2-6,TRBD1,TRBV18,TGTGCCAGCTCACCCGGACAGGGGTATGGGGCCAACGTCCTGACTTTC,CASSPGQGYGANVLTF
NA,TRBJ2-6,NA,TRBV27,TGTGCCAGCAGTTCCCTCGAGGGGGCTGGGGCCAACGTCCTGACTTTC,CASSSLEGAGANVLTF
NA,TRBJ2-2,NA,TRBV18,TGTGCCAGCTCACAGGACAGATTAAACACCGGGGAGCTGTTTTTT,CASSQDRLNTGELFF
NA,TRBJ1-1,TRBD1,TRBV3-1/TRBV3-2,TGTGCCAGCAGCCAAGGGGACAGGGGAGCTTTCTTT,CASSQGDRGAFF
NA,TRBJ2-7,NA,TRBV18,TGTGCCAGCTCACCGGCGTCAGGGGACGTCTACGAGCAGTACTTC,CASSPASGDVYEQYF
NA,TRBJ2-1,TRBD2,TRBV2,TGTGCCAGCAGTGAATACGAACTAGCGGGAGCCTATGAGCAGTTCTTC,CASSEYELAGAYEQFF
NA,TRBJ1-5,TRBD1,TRBV24-1,TGTGCCACCAGTGATTCCCGGACAGGCTACAATCAGCCCCAGCATTTT,CATSDSRTGYNQPQHF
once,TRBJ2-1,NA,TRBV6-5,TGTGCCAGCAGGAGGACTACCTCCTACAATGAGCAGTTCTTC,CASRRTTSYNEQFF
NA,TRBJ2-7,TRBD1,TRBV2,TGTGCCAGCAGGAAGGGACGGGGACAGGGGGCGAACGAGCAGTACTTC,CASRKGRGQGANEQYF
NA,TRBJ2-7,NA,TRBV4-1,TGCGCCAGCAGCCCCACCCAGGGCTACGAGCAGTACTTC,CASSPTQGYEQYF
NA,TRBJ2-1,NA,TRBV10-3,TGTGCCATCAGTGAGTCGGGGCCTTGGGATGAGCAGTTCTTC,CAISESGPWDEQFF
NA,TRBJ2-5,TRBD2,TRBV27,TGTGCCAGCAGCTTAAGCGGGACTAGCGGGAGGGCCGGAGAGACCCAGTACTTC,CASSLSGTSGRAGETQYF
NA,TRBJ2-7,TRBD2,TRBV9,TGTGCCAGCAGCGTAGATGGGACTAGCGGCGAGCAGTACTTC,CASSVDGTSGEQYF
NA,TRBJ1-3,NA,TRBV6-5,TGTGCCAGCGCCAGGGGTACCTCTGGAAACACCATATATTTT,CASARGTSGNTIYF
NA,TRBJ2-3,NA,TRBV7-9,TGTGCCAGCAGCCTTTTCGGGAGCACAGATACGCAGTATTTT,CASSLFGSTDTQYF
NA,TRBJ1-2,NA,TRBV19,TGTGCCAGTAGTCCGGACTTGAGTCCCTATGGCTACACCTTC,CASSPDLSPYGYTF
NA,TRBJ2-3,TRBD2,TRBV5-1,TGCGCCAGCAGCTCTAGGACTAGCGGGGGCACAGATACGCAGTATTTT,CASSSRTSGGTDTQYF
NA,TRBJ2-7,TRBD1,TRBV25-1,TGTGCCAGCGGGGGACAGGGATCCTACGAGCAGTACTTC,CASGGQGSYEQYF
NA,TRBJ1-5,NA,TRBV6-5,TGTGCCAGCAGCCCGAAGGAGGGGTATCAGCCCCAGCATTTT,CASSPKEGYQPQHF
NA,TRBJ2-7,TRBD2,TRBV9,TGTGCCAGCAGCCAAGGACTAGCGGGCCCTCTTTTCCCCTACGAGCAGTACTTC,CASSQGLAGPLFPYEQYF
NA,TRBJ2-7,NA,TRBV7-9,TGTGCCAGCAGCCCGGGATCTTACTACGAGCAGTACTTC,CASSPGSYYEQYF
NA,TRBJ2-7,NA,TRBV5-1,TGCGCCAGCAGCTTGGATGGGCAGCGGCCCTACGAGCAGTACTTC,CASSLDGQRPYEQYF